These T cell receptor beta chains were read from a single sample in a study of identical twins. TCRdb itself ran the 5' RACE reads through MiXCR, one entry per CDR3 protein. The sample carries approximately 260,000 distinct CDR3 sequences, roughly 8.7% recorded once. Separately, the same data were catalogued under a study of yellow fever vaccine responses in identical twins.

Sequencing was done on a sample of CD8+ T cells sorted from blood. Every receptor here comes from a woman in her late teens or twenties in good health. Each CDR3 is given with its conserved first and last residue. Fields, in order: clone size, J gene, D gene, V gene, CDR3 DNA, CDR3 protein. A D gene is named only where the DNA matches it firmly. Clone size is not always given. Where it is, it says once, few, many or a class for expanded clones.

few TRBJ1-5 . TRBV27 TGTGCCAGCAGTCCGGGGCGAAGCAATCAGCCCCAGCATTTT CASSPGRSNQPQHF
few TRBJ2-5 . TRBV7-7 TGTGCTAGCAGCTTAGATGGGTTCGAGACCCAGTACTTC CASSLDGFETQYF
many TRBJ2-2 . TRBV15 TGTGCCACCAGCCGAGAAGACCAGGGCGGCGGGGAGCTGTTTTTT CATSREDQGGGELFF
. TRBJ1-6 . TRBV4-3 TGCGCCAGCAGCCCCGGACGGGAATCACCCCTCCACTTT CASSPGRESPLHF
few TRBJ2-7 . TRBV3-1 TGTGCCAGCAGCCAAGAGATAGGGAACTCCTACGAGCAGTACTTC CASSQEIGNSYEQYF
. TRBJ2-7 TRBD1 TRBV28 TGTGCCAGCAGTACCCCGGGACAGAGCTACGAGCAGTACTTC CASSTPGQSYEQYF
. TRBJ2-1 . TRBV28 TGTGCCAGCAGTTTCCGACAGGTCAATGAGCAGTTCTTC CASSFRQVNEQFF
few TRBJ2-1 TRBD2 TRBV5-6 TGTGCCAGCAGCTTCCTAGCGGGAGGGCTCGATGAGCAGTTCTTC CASSFLAGGLDEQFF
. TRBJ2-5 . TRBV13 TGTGCCAGCAGCCCCCGGCAGACAGCCCAAGAGACCCAGTACTTC CASSPRQTAQETQYF
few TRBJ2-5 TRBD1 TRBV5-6 TGTGCCAGCAGCATAGGGACAGCCCCAGAGACCCAGTACTTC CASSIGTAPETQYF
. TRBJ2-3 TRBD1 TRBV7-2 TGTGCCAGCAGCTCACTGACAGGGGGCGGCACAGATACGCAGTATTTT CASSSLTGGGTDTQYF
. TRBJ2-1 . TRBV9 TGTGCCAGCAGCGACCAAACTAGGGGGGGAGTAACGTTCTTC CASSDQTRGGVTFF
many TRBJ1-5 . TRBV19 TGTGCCACCTCGTATAGCAATCAGCCCCAGCATTTT CATSYSNQPQHF
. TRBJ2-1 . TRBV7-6 TGTGCCAGCAGCTCGATCGGGGTGGAGGGTGCGAATGAGCAGTTCTTC CASSSIGVEGANEQFF
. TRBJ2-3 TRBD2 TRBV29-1 TGCAGCGTTCGGCTAGCGGGAGGGCCGGATACGCAGTATTTT CSVRLAGGPDTQYF
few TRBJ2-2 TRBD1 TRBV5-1 TGCGCCAGCAGCAAAGGACAGGGTCAGACCGGGGAGCTGTTTTTT CASSKGQGQTGELFF
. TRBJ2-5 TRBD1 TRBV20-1 TGCAGTGCTAGAAACCATGGACAGGGACAAGAGACCCAGTACTTC CSARNHGQGQETQYF
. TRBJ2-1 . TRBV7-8 TGTGCCAGCTCCTTTTGGGAAGACAGATACAATGAGCAGTTCTTC CASSFWEDRYNEQFF
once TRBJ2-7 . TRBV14 TGTGCCAGCAGCCTTTCCGGGACTGAAGCCTACGAGCAGTACTTC CASSLSGTEAYEQYF
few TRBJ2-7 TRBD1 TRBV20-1 TGCTGTGCTAGAGCCTCGGACAGGCCGATAGATGCCTACGAGCAGTACTTC CCARASDRPIDAYEQYF
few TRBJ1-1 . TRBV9 TGTGCCAGCAGCCCCTTCCTCGACGGGATGAACACTGAAGCTTTCTTT CASSPFLDGMNTEAFF
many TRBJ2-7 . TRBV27 TGTGCCAGCACCAGTCCGTTCAACTACGAGCAGTACTTC CASTSPFNYEQYF
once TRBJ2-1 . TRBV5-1 TGCGCCAGCAGCTTTCAACAGGTGAAATACAATGAGCAGTTCTTC CASSFQQVKYNEQFF
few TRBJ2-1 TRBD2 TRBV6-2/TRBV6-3 TGTGCCAGCAGTCACGGGACTAGCGGGACGGACTACAATGAGCAGTTCTTC CASSHGTSGTDYNEQFF